One sample yielded the 13 T cell receptor beta chains listed below, sequenced in a study of control samples from healthy donors and cancer patients. Repertoires were generated with immunoSEQ multiplex PCR, while TCRdb's copy carries only in-frame clones and drops some. The sample includes some 150,000 clones, roughly 94% of them seen just once. The sequencing input was blood. Every receptor here comes from a man aged 35 to 55 in good health.

The chain links TRBV9 to TRBJ2-3; D possibly matches TRBD1 or TRBD2 (6 bases each). Per the germline V gene, CDR1 is SGDLS and CDR2 is YYNGEE. This CDR3 comprises 13 residues. Trimming pared 4 bases from V and 6 bases from J, leaving 12 bases between. The CDR3 region is CASSPEGEDTQYF. As DNA, the CDR3 is TGTGCCAGCAGCCCGGAGGGGGAGGATACGCAGTATTTT. Full variable domain (outside the CDR3, taken from reference TRBV9 and TRBJ2-3): DSGVTQTPKHLITATGQRVTLRCSPRSGDLSVYWYQQSLDQGLQFLIQYYNGEERAKGNILERFSAQQFPDLHSELNLSSLELGDSALYFCASSPEGEDTQYFGPGTRLTVL.

J is TRBJ2-1 and V is TRBV9; TRBD2 aligns across 9 bases. The germline V gene encodes CDR1 SGDLS and CDR2 YYNGEE. The CDR3 is 19 residues long. The V and J ends lost 1 base and 2 bases, in that order; junction bases with no gene match: 13. The CDR3 region is CASSVRSVLAGSTYNEQFF. CDR3 in DNA: TGTGCCAGCAGCGTAAGGTCGGTTCTAGCGGGGTCAACCTACAATGAGCAGTTCTTC.

This sequence joins TRBV19 and TRBJ1-1, with a weak D call TRBD1 (5 bases). Deletions cut 5 bases from V and 1 base from J, with 8 bases between. The CDR3 has 13 residues. Germline CDR1 LNHDA, CDR2 SQIVND (reference sequence). The chain's CDR3 is CASSYRPNTEAFF. Written as DNA, the CDR3 is TGTGCCAGTAGTTACAGGCCGAACACTGAAGCTTTCTTT.

V and J are TRBV18 and TRBJ2-1, with 12 bases aligning to TRBD2. V dropped 3 bases and J dropped 6; count of bases not matched to a gene: 3. This CDR3 has 15 residues. Germline CDR1 is KGHSH and CDR2 is LQKENI. CDR3 amino acids: CASSPLAGGLNEQFF. The CDR3 coding sequence is TGTGCCAGCTCACCCCTAGCGGGGGGGCTCAATGAGCAGTTCTTC.

The rearrangement links TRBV24-1 to TRBJ2-3; D possibly corresponds to TRBD1 (6 bases). The V gene lost 4 bases and the J gene lost 0 bases, with 10 bases spanning the gap. CDR3 length equals 15 residues. In germline, CDR1 is KGHDR, CDR2 SFDVKD. The CDR3 DNA sequence: TGTGCCACCAGTGAGCTACAGGGTAGCACAGATACGCAGTATTTT. The encoded protein is CATSELQGSTDTQYF.

The chain is built from TRBV24-1 and TRBJ2-2; maybe TRBD1 (5 bases). CDR1 and CDR2 from the germline V gene are KGHDR and SFDVKD. CDR3 size: 16 residues. V was cut by 1 base and J by 1 base, with 9 bases left in between. The CDR3 DNA reads as TGTGCCACCAGTGATTTTACAGGTCAGAACACCGGGGAGCTGTTTTTT. Translated, it gives CATSDFTGQNTGELFF.

The chain links TRBV6-6 to TRBJ2-4; 7 bases line up with TRBD1. Germline CDR1 and CDR2: MNHNY and SVGAGI (reference sequence). Trimming removed 6 bases from V and 0 bases from J; junction bases left unmatched: 8. This CDR3 spans 16 amino acids. The CDR3: CASSRGQDAAKNIQYF. In DNA form, the CDR3 reads TGTGCCAGCAGCCGTGGACAGGACGCAGCCAAAAACATTCAGTACTTC.

This clone came up once. V gene TRBV5-4 combines with J gene TRBJ2-1, with 9 bases lining up with TRBD1. The CDR3 totals 16 residues. Trimming removed 4 bases from V and 4 bases from J; junction bases left unmatched: 9. The germline CDR1 and CDR2 sequences are SGHNT and YYREEE (reference sequence). CDR3 sequence reads: CASSPSTGGLYNEQFF. The CDR3 nucleotides are TGTGCCAGCAGCCCCTCGACAGGGGGTCTATACAATGAGCAGTTCTTC.

V gene TRBV18 combines with J gene TRBJ1-5; no clear D gene. Germline V gives CDR1 KGHSH, CDR2 LQKENI. CDR3 length: 13 amino acids. V was pared by 4 bases and J by 0 bases, with 4 bases between. CDR3 nucleotide sequence: TGTGCCAGCTCACACTCTAGCAATCAGCCCCAGCATTTT. Its protein product is CASSHSSNQPQHF.

The V call is TRBV12-2, the J call TRBJ2-2; the D segment call TRBD2 is taken from the table without a DNA check. TRBV12-2 is a known pseudogene. The CDR3 sequence is 16 residues long. CDR3 loop: CASRKSGLAGGGELFF. CDR3 DNA sequence: TGTGCAAGTCGCAAAAGTGGACTAGCGGGAGGCGGGGAGCTGTTTTTT.

The V call is TRBV12-3 or TRBV12-4, the J call TRBJ1-4, with D unclear. The V end lost 6 bases, the J end lost 8 bases, and 13 bases lay between the germline ends. This CDR3 is built from 13 residues. This CDR3 reads CASSGRGEEKLFF. The CDR3 nucleotides are TGTGCCAGCAGCGGAAGAGGAGAGGAAAAACTGTTTTTT.

The chain employs TRBV6-5 and TRBJ1-3; D is unclear. Trimming cost V 7 bases and J 0 bases, with 10 bases left between them. The CDR3 has 14 amino acids. Germline lookup yields CDR1 MNHEY and CDR2 SVGAGI. CDR3 coding DNA: TGTGCCAGCAATTTAATGAGCTCTGGAAACACCATATATTTT. Residues: CASNLMSSGNTIYF.

By share, this clone ranks as medium-sized (0.01 to 0.1%). Different DNA sequences within this sample yield the same CDR3. The V call is TRBV4-2, the J call TRBJ2-3; 10 nucleotides agree with TRBD2. The germline V gene has CDR1 LGHNA and CDR2 YNFKEQ. The ends lost 0 bases at V and 1 base at J; junction bases unmatched: 1. This CDR3 contains 16 residues. Here the CDR3 DNA reads TGTGCCAGCAGCCAAGATCTAGCGGGGGGCACAGATACGCAGTATTTT. Translated: CASSQDLAGGTDTQYF.